Included here is one T cell receptor (beta chain) sequence, with context. Some clones are missing from TCRdb's copy, which holds only in-frame ones; the method was immunoSEQ multiplex PCR. The data show under 300,000 clones, with less than 85% seen just once and more than 1.1% held by the top ten. The record originates from a study of blood T cell repertoires in COVID-19. CDR3 length: 17 amino acids. The trim removed 4 bases at V and 7 bases at J, leaving 14 bases unmatched. Germline CDR1 is SGHTS and CDR2 is YDEGEE. The source is a human donor with COVID-19, enrolled during active disease. The donor label of this sample is uncertain. The sample was peripheral blood. The genes are TRBV5-8 and TRBJ1-6; TRBD1 matches 7 bases. This chain's CDR3 is CASSGTQGHTVNSPLHF. CDR3 DNA: TGTGCCAGCAGCGGTACACAGGGGCATACCGTAAATTCACCCCTCCACTTT. The full variable domain, in which reference TRBV5-8 and TRBJ1-6 provide the parts outside the CDR3, is EAGVTQSPTHLIKTRGQQATLRCSPISGHTSVYWYQQALGLGLQFLLWYDEGEERNRGNFPPRFSGRQFPNYSSELNVNALELEDSALYLCASSGTQGHTVNSPLHFGNGTRLTVT.